The T cell receptor (beta chain) described here comes from a study of CD8 T cells in ankylosing spondylitis (dated by TCRdb to about 2017). Looking at the study overall: T cell receptor beta repertoires were profiled in healthy donors and ankylosing spondylitis patients so that disease-linked TCR variants could be found. In total, the full study cohort was made up of about 110 healthy donors and 25 ankylosing spondylitis patients. Peripheral blood was sampled, and synovial fluid was also collected from ankylosing spondylitis patients. What the work shows at the level of the full study, not this receptor alone: Significant enrichment of the disease-linked clones was reported in matched synovial fluid samples from ankylosing spondylitis patients. Blood from ankylosing spondylitis patients appeared to be characterized by a TCR beta motif made up of seven or eight highly homologous amino acid variants. A CD8+ phenotype was shown by the disease-linked clones, which were found at relatively low frequencies in peripheral blood. Some motif variants had previously been reported in the synovial fluid and blood of reactive arthritis patients, which suggests shared mechanisms of disease initiation.

As to this clonotype: The clone's antigen remains unknown. No base qualities exist here, and no much larger clone lies one base off it.

The CDR3 spans 17 residues, from the cysteine through the phenylalanine. The only DNA kept is the CDR3, 51 bases in frame from the first base. Germline trimming: 3 bases from V, 4 bases from J; junction bases outside gene matches: 10. Taken from the germline V gene, the CDR1 and CDR2 loops are SGHVS and FNYEAQ. The run used an Illumina HiSeq 2500. TCR beta libraries were prepared by quantitative 5'-RACE with molecular barcodes. Per the original workflow: A new computational method based on a probabilistic model of VDJ rearrangement was used to identify disease-linked TCR variants. The raw public data were reprocessed by TCRdb itself: fastp quality trimming at Q25, MiXCR clonotype calling, in-frame beta chains only. Identical CDR3 proteins give one entry, which carries the most common genes and DNA. The V and J calls shown here were made by TCRdb, not taken from the authors' results. For this sample the table gives hundreds of thousands of distinct CDR3 sequences, of which approximately 20% were detected only once. The ten largest clones take up 7.8% of the sample.

The V and J segments used are TRBV7-6 and TRBJ2-3; the junction holds 10 bases that match TRBD1. Sample: blood, either unsorted or a sorted T cell fraction (not recorded which). The source is a male donor with ankylosing spondylitis or in good health (not recorded which). The DNA sequence reads TGTGCCAGCAGCTTCCTAGGGTGGACAGGGGGATCAGATACGCAGTATTTT. Translated, this gives CASSFLGWTGGSDTQYF.